The 2 T cell receptor beta chains listed next were all sequenced from one sample in a study of T cells in Graves' hyperthyroidism and ophthalmopathy. TCR beta CDR3 sequences were amplified from RNA transcripts. In the first-round RT-PCR of the TCR CDR3, the HTBI primer set was used. TCRdb reprocessed the multiplex PCR reads with MiXCR, giving one entry per CDR3 protein. The sample holds roughly 380,000 distinct CDR3 sequences, roughly 14% seen once. Sequencing used blood. These TCRs come from a woman between 55 and 75 years old with Graves' hyperthyroidism.

This clonotype has a count of ten or more. The gene calls are TRBV7-9 and TRBJ1-1; unclear D gene. The CDR3 length is 12 residues. Trimming stripped 3 bases from V and 3 bases from J, with 5 bases between. The germline gives CDR1 SEHNR, CDR2 FQNEAQ (reference sequence). CDR3 DNA sequence: TGTGCCAGCAGCTTCGATTACACTGAAGCTTTCTTT. It yields the protein CASSFDYTEAFF.

Ten or more counts support this clonotype. The rearrangement links TRBV7-3 to TRBJ2-1; tentatively, D is TRBD1 (5 bases). Trimming took off 6 bases at V and 1 base at J, with 16 bases between the two ends. Germline V gene lookup returns CDR1 SGHTA and CDR2 FQGTGA. The CDR3 is 16 amino acids. This CDR3 is CASSRGGRVSYNEQFF. In DNA, the CDR3 is TGTGCCAGCAGTAGGGGTGGTCGGGTTTCCTACAATGAGCAGTTCTTC.